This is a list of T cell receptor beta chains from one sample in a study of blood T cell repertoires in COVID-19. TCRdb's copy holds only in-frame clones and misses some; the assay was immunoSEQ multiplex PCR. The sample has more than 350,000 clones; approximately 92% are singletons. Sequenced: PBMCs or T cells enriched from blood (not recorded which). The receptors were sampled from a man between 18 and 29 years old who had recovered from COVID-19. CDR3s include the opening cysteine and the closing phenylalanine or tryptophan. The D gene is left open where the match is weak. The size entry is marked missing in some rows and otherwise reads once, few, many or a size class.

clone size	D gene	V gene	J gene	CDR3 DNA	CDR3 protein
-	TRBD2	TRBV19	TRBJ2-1	TGTGCCAGTAGCAGCGGGAGGGCCGCTGGGAGTGAGCAGTTCTTC	CASSSGRAAGSEQFF
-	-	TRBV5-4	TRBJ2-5	TGTGCCAGCAGCTTGGGGGCTCTCCAAGAGACCCAGTACTTC	CASSLGALQETQYF
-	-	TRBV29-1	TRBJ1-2	TGCAGCGTTGACCAGGGTGACTATGGCTACACCTTC	CSVDQGDYGYTF
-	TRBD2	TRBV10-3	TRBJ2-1	TGTGCCATGCGGGGGGCGGGAATGAATGAGCAGTTCTTC	CAMRGAGMNEQFF
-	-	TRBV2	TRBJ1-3	TGTGCCAGCAGTACAGGGAACTCTGGAAACACCATATATTTT	CASSTGNSGNTIYF
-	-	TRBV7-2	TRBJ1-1	TGTGCCAGCAAGAGAGATATGAACACTGAAGCTTTCTTT	CASKRDMNTEAFF
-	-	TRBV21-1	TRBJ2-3	TGTGCCAGCAGCAAAGCTCCTAGGCGGGGGCTTGGGACAGATACGCAGTATTTT	CASSKAPRRGLGTDTQYF
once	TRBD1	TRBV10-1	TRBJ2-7	TGCGCCAGCAGTGCGGGGGACAGGAAAGGAGAGCAGTACTTC	CASSAGDRKGEQYF
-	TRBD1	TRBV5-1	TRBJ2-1	TGCGCCAGCAGCTTGGGTGGGACAGGGAACTACAATGAGCAGTTCTTC	CASSLGGTGNYNEQFF
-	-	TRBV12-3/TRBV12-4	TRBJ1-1	TGTGCCAGCAGTTCCCAGACAGCAGGGGCTTTCTTT	CASSSQTAGAFF
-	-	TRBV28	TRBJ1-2	TGTGCCAGCAGATCAGGGTGGGTTTTGGGCTACACCTTC	CASRSGWVLGYTF
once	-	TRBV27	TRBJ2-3	TGTGCCAGCAGCCCGGGGTCCCCAAGCACAGATACGCAGTATTTT	CASSPGSPSTDTQYF
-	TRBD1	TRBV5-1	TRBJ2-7	TGCGCCAGCAGCCGACAGGGGCCAGAGGTCCACGAGCAGTACTTC	CASSRQGPEVHEQYF
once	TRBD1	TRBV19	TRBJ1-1	TGTGCCAGTAGATCGGACAGGGTGAACACTGAAGCTTTCTTT	CASRSDRVNTEAFF
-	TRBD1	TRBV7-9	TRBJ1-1	TGTGCCAGCCTAAATCGGGACAGACCGAACACTGAAGCTTTCTTT	CASLNRDRPNTEAFF
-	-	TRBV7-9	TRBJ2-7	TGTGCCAGCAGCTCTACTTTCCAGGGATCCTACGAGCAGTACTTC	CASSSTFQGSYEQYF
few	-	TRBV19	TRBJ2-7	TGTGCCAGCGCTCCCAGGGGTTCCTACGAGCAGTACTTC	CASAPRGSYEQYF
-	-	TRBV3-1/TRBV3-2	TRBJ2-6	TGTGCCAGCAGCCAAGAGGGCAGGATCTCTGGGGCCAACGTCCTGACTTTC	CASSQEGRISGANVLTF
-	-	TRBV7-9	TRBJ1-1	TGTGCCAGCAGCTCGAATACAAACACTGAAGCTTTCTTT	CASSSNTNTEAFF
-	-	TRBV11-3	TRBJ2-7	TGTGCCAGCAGCCGCCAATCCAGCGAGCAGTACTTC	CASSRQSSEQYF
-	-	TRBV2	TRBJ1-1	TGTGCCAGCAGTGCGACAGGCATGAACACTGAAGCTTTCTTT	CASSATGMNTEAFF
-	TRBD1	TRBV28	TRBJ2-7	TGTGCCAGCAGCACCGGGACAGGGTTTGGAGAGCAGTACTTC	CASSTGTGFGEQYF
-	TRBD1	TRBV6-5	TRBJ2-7	TGTGCCAGCAGTTACTCGAGAGGGGGCGATCGATACGAGCAGTACTTC	CASSYSRGGDRYEQYF
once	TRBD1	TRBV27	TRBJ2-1	TGTGCCAGCAGTTCCCCACGGGACAGGACATTAAGCTCCTACAATGAGCAGTTCTTC	CASSSPRDRTLSSYNEQFF
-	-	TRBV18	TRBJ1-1	TGTGCCAGCTCACCACCCTCCTACAGGTCTACTGAAGCTTTCTTT	CASSPPSYRSTEAFF
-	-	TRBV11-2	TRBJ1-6	TGTGCCAGCAGCTTTCAGGGTCGGGCGGATTCACCCCTCCACTTT	CASSFQGRADSPLHF
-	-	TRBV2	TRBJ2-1	TGTGCCAGCAGGAGGACTGCCCTGGTTGATGAGCAGTTCTTC	CASRRTALVDEQFF
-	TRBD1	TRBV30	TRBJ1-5	TGTGCCTGGAGTACCCAAGGAGTGACAGGGATGTATCAGCCCCAGCATTTT	CAWSTQGVTGMYQPQHF
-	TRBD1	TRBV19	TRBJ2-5	TGTGCCAGTAGTGAGGCAACAGGGGTGGGGGAGACCCAGTACTTC	CASSEATGVGETQYF
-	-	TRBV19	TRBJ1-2	TGTGCCAGTAGTATAGACCAGGGTAACTATGGCTACACCTTC	CASSIDQGNYGYTF
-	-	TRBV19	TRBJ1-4	TGTGCCAGTAGTATATCGGGGGAAAAACTGTTTTTT	CASSISGEKLFF
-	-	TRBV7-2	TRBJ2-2	TGTGCCAGCAGCCCAGATGCTAACACCGGGGAGCTGTTTTTT	CASSPDANTGELFF
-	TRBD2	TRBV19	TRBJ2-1	TGTGCCAGTAGTATCGGCGGGGGTTTTGAGCAGTTCTTC	CASSIGGGFEQFF
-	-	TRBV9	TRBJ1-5	TGTGCCAGCAGCCTCGGGGTCGGTCTCAATCAGCCCCAGCATTTT	CASSLGVGLNQPQHF
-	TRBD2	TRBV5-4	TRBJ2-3	TGTGCCAGCAGCGGAACCGGGACTAACACAGATACGCAGTATTTT	CASSGTGTNTDTQYF
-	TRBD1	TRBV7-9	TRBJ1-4	TGTGCCAGCAGCTCTTTAAGGGGGCAAGGTGAAAAACTGTTTTTT	CASSSLRGQGEKLFF
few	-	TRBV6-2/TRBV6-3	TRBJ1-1	TGTGCCAGCAGTTTCCAGCGGGCGGGCACTGAAGCTTTCTTT	CASSFQRAGTEAFF